This T cell receptor beta chain was observed in a study of cytomegalovirus exposure and HLA in healthy donors. Study results and caveats: Reportedly, fewer N-insertions than the 666-donor mean appeared in an Asian-associated ancestry cluster in a later analysis.

Researchers ran the PCR with 60 Vbeta and 13 Jbeta primers. Original processing notes: In a later analysis, of 70 million to 85 million unique beta chains, some 10 million appeared in at least two donors. Assay: immunoSEQ multiplex PCR; the TCRdb copy retains only in-frame clones and omits some. D and trimming were read from the DNA, whereas the V and J calls and clone size are those reported in that table. The table includes about 190,000 clones, 75% to 90% detected once. As regards this clone: Antigen: not known.

Healthy bone marrow donors made up the donors. This CDR3 contains 14 residues. The germline V gene has CDR1 SGHTA and CDR2 FQGTGA. Unmatched junction bases numbered 11, after V lost 9 bases and J lost 4 bases. Material: PBMCs. This sequence joins TRBV7-3 and TRBJ1-2; TRBD1 matches at 7 bases. The receptor comes from a man aged 50-59 years in good health and CMV-seronegative. CDR3 DNA: TGTGCCAGAGCGAGACAGGGTAGTATCTATGGCTACACCTTC. It is translated as CARARQGSIYGYTF.